This TCR beta chain was identified in a study of blood T cell repertoires in COVID-19. For the study at large: The analysed material was cDNA or gDNA that came from T cells, B-cell-depleted T cells, or PBMCs.

V was pared by 3 bases and J by 6 bases, with 7 bases of the junction left unmatched. Germline CDR1 and CDR2: MNHEY and SMNVEV (reference sequence). There are 14 residues in the CDR3. Original methodology: Reference gene primer amplification gave nucleated cell count estimates. Sequencing was performed with immunoSEQ multiplex PCR; in TCRdb, only in-frame clones are kept and a portion is missing. The V and J calls and clone size are taken from that table; D and trimming were inferred from the DNA. The profile shows 300,000 to 400,000 clones, more than 70% of them singletons. One Seattle source followed patients from active infection through their disease course.

This chain uses TRBV27 with TRBJ2-7, with 8 bases fitting TRBD1. The sequence was obtained from a woman in her twenties or thirties with COVID-19, enrolled during active disease. Input material: peripheral blood. The chain's CDR3 is CASSFGQGVVEQYF. The CDR3 DNA reads as TGTGCCAGCAGTTTCGGACAGGGAGTTGTCGAGCAGTACTTC.